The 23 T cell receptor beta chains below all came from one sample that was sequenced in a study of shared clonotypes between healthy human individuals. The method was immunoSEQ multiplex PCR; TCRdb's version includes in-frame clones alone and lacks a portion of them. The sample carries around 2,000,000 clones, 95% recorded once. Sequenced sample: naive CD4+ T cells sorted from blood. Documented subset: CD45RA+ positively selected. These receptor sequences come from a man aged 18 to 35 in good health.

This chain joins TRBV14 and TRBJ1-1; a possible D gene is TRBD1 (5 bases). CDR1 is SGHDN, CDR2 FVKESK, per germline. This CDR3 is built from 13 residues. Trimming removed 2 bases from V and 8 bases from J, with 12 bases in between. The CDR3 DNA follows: TGTGCCAGCAGCCAATGGACATCGGCGGAAGCTTTCTTT. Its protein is CASSQWTSAEAFF.

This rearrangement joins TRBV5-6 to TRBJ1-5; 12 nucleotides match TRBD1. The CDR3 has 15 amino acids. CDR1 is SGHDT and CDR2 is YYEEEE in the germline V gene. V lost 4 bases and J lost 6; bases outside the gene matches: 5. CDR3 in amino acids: CASSQRDRGLQPQHF. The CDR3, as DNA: TGTGCCAGCAGCCAAAGGGACAGGGGGCTTCAGCCCCAGCATTTT.

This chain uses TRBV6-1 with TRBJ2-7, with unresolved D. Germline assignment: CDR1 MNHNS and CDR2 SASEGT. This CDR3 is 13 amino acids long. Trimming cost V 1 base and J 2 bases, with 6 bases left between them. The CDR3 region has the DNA TGTGCCAGCAGTGAAGGCTCGGCCTACGAGCAGTACTTC. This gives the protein CASSEGSAYEQYF.

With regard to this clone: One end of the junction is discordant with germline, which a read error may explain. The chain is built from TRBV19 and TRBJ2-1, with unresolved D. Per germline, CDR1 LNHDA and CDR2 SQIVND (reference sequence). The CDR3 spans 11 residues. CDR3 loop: CASSIGPEVVF. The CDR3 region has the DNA TGTGCCAGTAGTATCGGGCCCGAGGTAGTCTTC. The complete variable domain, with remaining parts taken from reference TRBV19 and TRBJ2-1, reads DGGITQSPKYLFRKEGQNVTLSCEQNLNHDAMYWYRQDPGQGLRLIYYSQIVNDFQKGDIAEGYSVSREKKESFPLTVTSAQKNPTAFYLCASSIGPEVVFGPGTRLTVL.

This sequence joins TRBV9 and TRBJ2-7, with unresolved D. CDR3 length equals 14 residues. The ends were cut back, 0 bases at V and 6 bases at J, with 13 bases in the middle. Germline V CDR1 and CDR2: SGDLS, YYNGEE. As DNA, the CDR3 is TGTGCCAGCAGCGTAGACCCCAGCCTAGGCGAGCAGTACTTC. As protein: CASSVDPSLGEQYF.

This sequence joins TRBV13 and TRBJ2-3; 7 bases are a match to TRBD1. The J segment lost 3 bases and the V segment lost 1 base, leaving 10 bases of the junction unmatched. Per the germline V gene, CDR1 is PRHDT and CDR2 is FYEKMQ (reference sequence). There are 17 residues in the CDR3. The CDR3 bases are TGTGCCAGCAGCTTAGTCGCCGGGACAGAGGGAACAGATACGCAGTATTTT. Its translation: CASSLVAGTEGTDTQYF.

CDR3 bases: TGCGCCAGCAGCCAAGGTTTAGGCAGGGACTATGGCTACACCTTC. Encoded protein: CASSQGLGRDYGYTF. V is TRBV4-1 and J is TRBJ1-2; possibly TRBD1 for D (5 bases). Germline V CDR1 and CDR2: MGHRA, YSYEKL. The V and J ends lost 1 base and 3 bases respectively, with 12 bases between them. The CDR3 is 15 amino acids.

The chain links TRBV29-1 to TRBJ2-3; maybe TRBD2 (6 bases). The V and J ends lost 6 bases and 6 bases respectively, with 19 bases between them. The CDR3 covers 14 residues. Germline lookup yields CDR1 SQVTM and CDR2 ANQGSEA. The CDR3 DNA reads TGCAGCGTCCGGTCCGGGACTGGGAGGGATACGCAGTATTTT. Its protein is CSVRSGTGRDTQYF.

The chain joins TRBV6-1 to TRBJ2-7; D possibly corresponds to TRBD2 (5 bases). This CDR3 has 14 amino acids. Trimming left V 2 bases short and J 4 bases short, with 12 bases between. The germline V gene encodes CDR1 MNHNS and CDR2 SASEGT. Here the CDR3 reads CASSETRDGYEQYF. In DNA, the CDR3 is TGTGCCAGCAGTGAAACTAGAGACGGGTACGAGCAGTACTTC.

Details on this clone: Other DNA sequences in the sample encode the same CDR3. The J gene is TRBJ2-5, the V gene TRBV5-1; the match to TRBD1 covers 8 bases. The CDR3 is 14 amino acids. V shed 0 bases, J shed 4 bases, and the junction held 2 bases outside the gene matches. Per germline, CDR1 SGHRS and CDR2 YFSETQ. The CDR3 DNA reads TGCGCCAGCAGCTTGGCCGGGACAGGAGAGACCCAGTACTTC. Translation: CASSLAGTGETQYF. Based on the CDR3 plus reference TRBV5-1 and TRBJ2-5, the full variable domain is KAGVTQTPRYLIKTRGQQVTLSCSPISGHRSVSWYQQTPGQGLQFLFEYFSETQRNKGNFPGRFSGRQFSNSRSEMNVSTLELGDSALYLCASSLAGTGETQYFGPGTRLLVL.

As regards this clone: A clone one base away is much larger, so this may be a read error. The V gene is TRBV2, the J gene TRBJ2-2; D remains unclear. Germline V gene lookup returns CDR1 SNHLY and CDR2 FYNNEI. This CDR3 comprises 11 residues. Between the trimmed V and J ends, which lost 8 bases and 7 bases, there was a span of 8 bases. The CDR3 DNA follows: TGTGCCAGCGGAGTGGACGGGGAGCTGTTTTTT. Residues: CASGVDGELFF.

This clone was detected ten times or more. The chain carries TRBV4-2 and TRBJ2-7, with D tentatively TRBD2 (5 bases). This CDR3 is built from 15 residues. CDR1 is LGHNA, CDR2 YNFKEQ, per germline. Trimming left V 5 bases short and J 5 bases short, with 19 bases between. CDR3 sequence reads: CASSTLSAGLDEQYF. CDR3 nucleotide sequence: TGTGCCAGCAGCACCCTCAGCGCGGGTCTTGACGAGCAGTACTTC.

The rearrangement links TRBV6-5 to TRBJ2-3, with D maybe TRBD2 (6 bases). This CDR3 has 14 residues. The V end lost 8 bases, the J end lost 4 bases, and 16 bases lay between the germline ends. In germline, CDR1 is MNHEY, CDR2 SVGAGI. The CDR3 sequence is CASWAGILPDTQYF. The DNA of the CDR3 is TGTGCCAGCTGGGCGGGAATCTTGCCAGATACGCAGTATTTT.

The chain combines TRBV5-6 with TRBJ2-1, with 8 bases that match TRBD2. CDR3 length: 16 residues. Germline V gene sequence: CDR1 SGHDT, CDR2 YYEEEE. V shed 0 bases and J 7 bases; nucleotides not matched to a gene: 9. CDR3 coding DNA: TGTGCCAGCAGCTTGGTAGGGCTAGCGGGCGGGAATGAGCAGTTCTTC. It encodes CASSLVGLAGGNEQFF.

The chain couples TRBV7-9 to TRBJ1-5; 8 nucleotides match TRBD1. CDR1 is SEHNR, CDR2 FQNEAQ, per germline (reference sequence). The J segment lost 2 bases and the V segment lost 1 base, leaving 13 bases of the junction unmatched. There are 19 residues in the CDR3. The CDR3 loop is CASSLGGRGLREGNQPQHF. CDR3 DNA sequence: TGTGCCAGCAGCTTAGGGGGCAGGGGGCTGCGAGAGGGCAATCAGCCCCAGCATTTT.

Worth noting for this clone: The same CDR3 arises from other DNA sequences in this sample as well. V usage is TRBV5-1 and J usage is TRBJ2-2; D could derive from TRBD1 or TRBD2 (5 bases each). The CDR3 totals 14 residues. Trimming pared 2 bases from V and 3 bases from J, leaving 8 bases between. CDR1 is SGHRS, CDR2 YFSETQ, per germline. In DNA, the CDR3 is TGCGCCAGCAGCTTTCGAGGGGACACCGGGGAGCTGTTTTTT. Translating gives CASSFRGDTGELFF.

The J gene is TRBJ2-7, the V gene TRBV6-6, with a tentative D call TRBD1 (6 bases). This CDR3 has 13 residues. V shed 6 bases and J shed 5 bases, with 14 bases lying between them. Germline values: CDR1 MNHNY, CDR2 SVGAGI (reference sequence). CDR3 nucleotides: TGTGCCAGCAGCCTAAACAGGGTTGACGAGCAGTACTTC. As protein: CASSLNRVDEQYF.

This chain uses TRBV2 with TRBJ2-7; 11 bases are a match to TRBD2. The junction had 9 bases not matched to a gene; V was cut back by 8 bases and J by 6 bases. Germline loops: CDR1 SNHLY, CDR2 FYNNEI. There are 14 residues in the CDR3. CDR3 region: CASVGGTSGLEQYF. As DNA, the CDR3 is TGTGCCAGCGTGGGGGGGACTAGCGGTCTCGAGCAGTACTTC.

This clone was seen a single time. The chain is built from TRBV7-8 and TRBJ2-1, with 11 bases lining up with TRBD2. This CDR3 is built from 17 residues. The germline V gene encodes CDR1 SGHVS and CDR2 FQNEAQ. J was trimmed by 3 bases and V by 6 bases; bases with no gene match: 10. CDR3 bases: TGTGCCAGCAGTTTTCTAGCGGGAGGCCCTTTCTACAATGAGCAGTTCTTC. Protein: CASSFLAGGPFYNEQFF.

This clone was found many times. DNA of the CDR3: TGTGCCATCACGCCAAATCGGGATGAAAAACTGTTTTTT. Translation: CAITPNRDEKLFF. The J gene is TRBJ1-4, the V gene TRBV10-3; the D is unclear. V lost 7 bases, J lost 6 bases, and 12 bases lay in between. Germline lookup yields CDR1 ENHRY and CDR2 SYGVKD. CDR3 length: 13 residues.

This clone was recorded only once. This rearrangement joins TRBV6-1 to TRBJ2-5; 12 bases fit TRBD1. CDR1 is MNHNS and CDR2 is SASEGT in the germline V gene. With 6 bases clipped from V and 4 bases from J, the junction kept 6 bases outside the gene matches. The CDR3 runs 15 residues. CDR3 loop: CASSGTGGAGETQYF. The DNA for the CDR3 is TGTGCCAGCAGCGGGACAGGGGGCGCGGGAGAGACCCAGTACTTC.

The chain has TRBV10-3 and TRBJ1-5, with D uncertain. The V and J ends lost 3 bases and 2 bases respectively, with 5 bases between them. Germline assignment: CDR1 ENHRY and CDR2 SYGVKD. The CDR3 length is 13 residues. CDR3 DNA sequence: TGTGCCATCAGTGATTCAGGCAATCAGCCCCAGCATTTT. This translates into CAISDSGNQPQHF.

The CDR3 loop is CASSLMGGLSNQPQHF. In DNA, the CDR3 is TGTGCCAGCAGTTTAATGGGGGGACTTAGCAATCAGCCCCAGCATTTT. V is TRBV27 and J is TRBJ1-5, with D perhaps matching TRBD1 (5 bases). Trimming took 2 bases from V and 0 from J, leaving 11 bases between them. Germline V gene lookup returns CDR1 MNHEY and CDR2 SMNVEV (reference sequence). The length of the CDR3 is 16 residues.